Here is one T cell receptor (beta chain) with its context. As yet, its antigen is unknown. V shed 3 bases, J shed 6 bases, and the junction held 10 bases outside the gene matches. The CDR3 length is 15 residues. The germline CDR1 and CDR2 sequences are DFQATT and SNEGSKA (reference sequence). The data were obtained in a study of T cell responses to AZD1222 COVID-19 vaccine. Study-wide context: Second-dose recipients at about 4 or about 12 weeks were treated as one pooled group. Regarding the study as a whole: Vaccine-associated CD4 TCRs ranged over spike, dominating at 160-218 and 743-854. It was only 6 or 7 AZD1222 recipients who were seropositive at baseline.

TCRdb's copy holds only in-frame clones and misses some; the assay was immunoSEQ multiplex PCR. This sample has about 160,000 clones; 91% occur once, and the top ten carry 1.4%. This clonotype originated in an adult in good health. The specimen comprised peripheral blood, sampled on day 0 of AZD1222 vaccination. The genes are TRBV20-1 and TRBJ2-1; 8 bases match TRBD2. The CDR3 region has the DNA TGCAGTGCTAGTCACGGGACTAGGGTTCTCAATGAGCAGTTCTTC. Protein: CSASHGTRVLNEQFF.